Listed below are T cell receptor beta chains from one sample, sequenced in a study of blood T cell repertoires in COVID-19. Repertoires were generated with immunoSEQ multiplex PCR, while TCRdb's copy carries only in-frame clones and drops some. The data contain roughly 140,000 clones, about 84% of them singletons. Sample: peripheral blood. The origin of the receptors is a human donor in a cohort sampled during active COVID-19. Both conserved end residues are part of each CDR3. Fields, in order: clone size, J gene, V gene, D gene, CDR3 DNA, CDR3 protein. A D gene is named only where the DNA matches it firmly. Not every row has a clone size; where given, it reads once, few, many or a size class.

clone_size: many; j_call: TRBJ1-2; v_call: TRBV5-4; d_call: -; cdr3_nt: TGTGCCAGCAGCCCTGGACAGCAGTATGGCTACACCTTC; cdr3_aa: CASSPGQQYGYTF
clone_size: -; j_call: TRBJ2-5; v_call: TRBV30; d_call: -; cdr3_nt: TGTGCCTGGAAGCGACCGGGACACTACCAAGAGACCCAGTACTTC; cdr3_aa: CAWKRPGHYQETQYF
clone_size: -; j_call: TRBJ2-2; v_call: TRBV5-1; d_call: -; cdr3_nt: TGCGCCAGCAGCTTGGACGGGGACACCGGGGAGCTGTTTTTT; cdr3_aa: CASSLDGDTGELFF
clone_size: -; j_call: TRBJ1-1; v_call: TRBV5-1; d_call: TRBD1; cdr3_nt: TGCGCCAGCAGCCCATCGGGACTGACAGGGACTGAAGCTTTCTTT; cdr3_aa: CASSPSGLTGTEAFF
clone_size: -; j_call: TRBJ2-1; v_call: TRBV19; d_call: -; cdr3_nt: TGTGCCAGTAGTATAGGCCCCGCGGGGACGTACAATGAGCAGTTCTTC; cdr3_aa: CASSIGPAGTYNEQFF
clone_size: -; j_call: TRBJ2-1; v_call: TRBV18; d_call: TRBD2; cdr3_nt: TGTGCCAGCTCACTAGAGGCGGGACTAGGCTCCTACAATGAGCAGTTCTTC; cdr3_aa: CASSLEAGLGSYNEQFF
clone_size: -; j_call: TRBJ1-5; v_call: TRBV21-1; d_call: -; cdr3_nt: TGTGCCAGCAGCAAAGGTGGGGATAGGGGTGATCAGCCCCAGCATTTT; cdr3_aa: CASSKGGDRGDQPQHF
clone_size: -; j_call: TRBJ2-7; v_call: TRBV21-1; d_call: -; cdr3_nt: TGTGCCAGCAGCATTAGCGGGGGGGCCAACGAGCAGTACTTC; cdr3_aa: CASSISGGANEQYF
clone_size: once; j_call: TRBJ1-4; v_call: TRBV13; d_call: -; cdr3_nt: TGTGCCAGCAGCTCCGGGACAAATGAAAAACTGTTTTTT; cdr3_aa: CASSSGTNEKLFF
clone_size: -; j_call: TRBJ1-2; v_call: TRBV6-5; d_call: -; cdr3_nt: TGTGCCAGCACCGAGGGAGCTGTCACCTTCTATGGCTACACCTTC; cdr3_aa: CASTEGAVTFYGYTF
clone_size: -; j_call: TRBJ2-2; v_call: TRBV20-1; d_call: -; cdr3_nt: TGCAGTGCTAGTGTTCCCAGGGGCACCGGGGAGCTGTTTTTT; cdr3_aa: CSASVPRGTGELFF
clone_size: -; j_call: TRBJ2-5; v_call: TRBV6-5; d_call: TRBD2; cdr3_nt: TGTGCCAGCAAGACTAGCGGGGGGGGTGAGACCCAGTACTTC; cdr3_aa: CASKTSGGGETQYF
clone_size: -; j_call: TRBJ1-5; v_call: TRBV19; d_call: TRBD1; cdr3_nt: TGTGCCAGTAGTGTGACAGGGGGATATCAGCCCCAGCATTTT; cdr3_aa: CASSVTGGYQPQHF
clone_size: -; j_call: TRBJ2-3; v_call: TRBV12-3/TRBV12-4; d_call: -; cdr3_nt: TGTGCCAGCACTCTAGACGATACGCAGTATTTT; cdr3_aa: CASTLDDTQYF
clone_size: -; j_call: TRBJ1-1; v_call: TRBV5-8; d_call: TRBD1; cdr3_nt: TGTGCCAGCAGCTCGCATGGACAGGGCCCTCGAAGCACTGAAGCTTTCTTT; cdr3_aa: CASSSHGQGPRSTEAFF
clone_size: -; j_call: TRBJ2-5; v_call: TRBV10-3; d_call: TRBD1; cdr3_nt: TGTGCCACCAGGACAGGGGCGCAAGAGACCCAGTACTTC; cdr3_aa: CATRTGAQETQYF
clone_size: few; j_call: TRBJ2-6; v_call: TRBV6-5; d_call: -; cdr3_nt: TGTGCCAGCAAATTGGGGAGCGGGGGGGCCAACGTCCTGACTTTC; cdr3_aa: CASKLGSGGANVLTF
clone_size: -; j_call: TRBJ2-3; v_call: TRBV24-1; d_call: -; cdr3_nt: TGTGCCACCAGTGATGCGGGGAGGACAGATACGCAGTATTTT; cdr3_aa: CATSDAGRTDTQYF
clone_size: -; j_call: TRBJ2-7; v_call: TRBV19; d_call: TRBD2; cdr3_nt: TGTGCCAGTAGTCCCCGTGTAGCGGGGACCTACGAGCAGTACTTC; cdr3_aa: CASSPRVAGTYEQYF
clone_size: -; j_call: TRBJ2-7; v_call: TRBV15; d_call: -; cdr3_nt: TGTGCCACCAGCAATGCAGTAATACCTCCCTACGAGCAGTACTTC; cdr3_aa: CATSNAVIPPYEQYF
clone_size: -; j_call: TRBJ1-5; v_call: TRBV7-6; d_call: TRBD1; cdr3_nt: TGTGCCAGCAGCTTAAACCCCGGGACAGGGAGGAGTATACCCCAGCATTTT; cdr3_aa: CASSLNPGTGRSIPQHF
clone_size: -; j_call: TRBJ2-1; v_call: TRBV4-1; d_call: -; cdr3_nt: TGCGCCAGCAGCCAAACAGGGCTCGGCAATGAGCAGTTCTTC; cdr3_aa: CASSQTGLGNEQFF
clone_size: -; j_call: TRBJ2-3; v_call: TRBV3-1/TRBV3-2; d_call: -; cdr3_nt: TGTGCCAGCAGCCCCAAAATTAGCACAGATACGCAGTATTTT; cdr3_aa: CASSPKISTDTQYF
clone_size: -; j_call: TRBJ1-2; v_call: TRBV21-1; d_call: -; cdr3_nt: TGTGCCAGCAGCAAAGTCGCTAGGGGCGTTAGGGGCCCGGGTTGTGGCTACACCTTC; cdr3_aa: CASSKVARGVRGPGCGYTF
clone_size: -; j_call: TRBJ1-1; v_call: TRBV4-2; d_call: TRBD1; cdr3_nt: TGTGCCAGCAGCCAAGATAGAGGGGGCTTAACCACGAACACTGAAGCTTTCTTT; cdr3_aa: CASSQDRGGLTTNTEAFF
clone_size: -; j_call: TRBJ2-2; v_call: TRBV6-6; d_call: TRBD1; cdr3_nt: TGTGCCAGCAGCCGATACCCGGGGACAGGGGGCCGAGACACCGGGGAGCTGTTTTTT; cdr3_aa: CASSRYPGTGGRDTGELFF
clone_size: -; j_call: TRBJ2-1; v_call: TRBV28; d_call: TRBD2; cdr3_nt: TGTGCCAGCAGTTTACCCGGACTAGCGGGAACTAGCTCCTACAATGAGCAGTTCTTC; cdr3_aa: CASSLPGLAGTSSYNEQFF